This T cell receptor (beta chain) was sequenced during a study of response to subunit inactivated influenza vaccine. Findings of the study overall: New T cells are recruited in small numbers by each seasonal influenza vaccination, according to the authors' suggestion.

In the case of this clonotype: Its target is unknown.

TCRdb recomputed calls from the RT-PCR reads with MiXCR, one row per CDR3 protein. Here the sample spans about 180,000 distinct CDR3 sequences, about 9% being singletons. This specimen consisted of non-naive T cells sorted from PBMCs, obtained on the day of vaccination. The TCR originated in a man aged 45-65 years who received an inactivated influenza vaccine.

CDR3 in amino acids: CATSGPTSDLHNEQFF. DNA of the CDR3: TGTGCCACCAGTGGTCCGACTAGCGATTTACACAATGAGCAGTTCTTC. The chain joins TRBV24-1 to TRBJ2-1, with TRBD2 identical over 8 bases. V shed 5 bases, J shed 5 bases, and the junction held 10 bases outside the gene matches. This CDR3 region has 16 residues. CDR1 and CDR2 (germline): KGHDR, SFDVKD.